This TCR beta chain was sequenced in a study of patients and donors after allogeneic stem cell transplantation. TCRdb redid the calling of the RT-PCR reads with MiXCR, one entry per CDR3 protein. Of approximately 200,000 distinct CDR3 sequences in the sample, less than 15% are singletons; the top ten hold roughly 12%. Germline loops: CDR1 MNHEY, CDR2 SVGEGT. The CDR3 extends over 12 amino acids. V was cut by 8 bases and J by 2 bases, with 9 bases left in between. This clonotype came up a few times. This TCR came from a human donor who was either an allogeneic HSCT recipient or a stem cell or donor lymphocyte infusion donor (not recorded which). It is not recorded whose cells these are; they may come from a transplant donor. The source material was blood, either unsorted or a sorted T cell fraction (not recorded which). V and J are TRBV6-2 or TRBV6-3 and TRBJ1-1, with D perhaps TRBD1 (5 bases). This CDR3 reads CASETGNTEAFF. In nucleotides, the CDR3 is TGTGCCAGCGAAACAGGAAACACTGAAGCTTTCTTT.